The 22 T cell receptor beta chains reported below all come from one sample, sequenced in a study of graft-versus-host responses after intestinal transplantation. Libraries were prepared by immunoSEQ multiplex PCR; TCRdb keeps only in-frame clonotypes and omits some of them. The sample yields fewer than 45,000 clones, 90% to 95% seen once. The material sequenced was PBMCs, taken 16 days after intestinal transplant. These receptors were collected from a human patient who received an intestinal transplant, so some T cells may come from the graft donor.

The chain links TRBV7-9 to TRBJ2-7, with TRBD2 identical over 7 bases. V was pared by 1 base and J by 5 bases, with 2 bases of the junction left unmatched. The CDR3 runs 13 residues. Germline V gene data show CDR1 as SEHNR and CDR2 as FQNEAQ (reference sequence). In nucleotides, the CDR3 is TGTGCCAGCAGCTTAGGCGGGGGAAACGAGCAGTACTTC. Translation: CASSLGGGNEQYF.

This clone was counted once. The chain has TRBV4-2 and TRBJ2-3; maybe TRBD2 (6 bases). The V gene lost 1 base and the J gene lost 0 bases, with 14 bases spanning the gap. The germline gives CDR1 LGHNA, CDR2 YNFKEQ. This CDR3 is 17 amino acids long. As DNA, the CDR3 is TGTGCCAGCAGCCAAGTCATGGGAGGTACTAGCACAGATACGCAGTATTTT. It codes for CASSQVMGGTSTDTQYF.

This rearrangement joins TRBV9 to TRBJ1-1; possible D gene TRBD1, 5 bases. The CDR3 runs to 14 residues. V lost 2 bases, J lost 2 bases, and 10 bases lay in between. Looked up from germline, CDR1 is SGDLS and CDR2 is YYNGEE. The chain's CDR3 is CASSVLGTNTEAFF. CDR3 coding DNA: TGTGCCAGCAGCGTCTTAGGGACTAACACTGAAGCTTTCTTT.

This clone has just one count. CDR3 residues: CASSLVGTPGGEQFF. The CDR3 nucleotides read TGTGCCAGCAGCTTAGTAGGGACTCCCGGAGGTGAGCAGTTCTTC. This rearrangement joins TRBV7-2 to TRBJ2-1; TRBD2 might be the D (6 bases). V lost 1 base and J lost 9, with 16 bases in between. Germline CDR1 SGHTA, CDR2 FQGNSA. This CDR3 has 15 amino acids.

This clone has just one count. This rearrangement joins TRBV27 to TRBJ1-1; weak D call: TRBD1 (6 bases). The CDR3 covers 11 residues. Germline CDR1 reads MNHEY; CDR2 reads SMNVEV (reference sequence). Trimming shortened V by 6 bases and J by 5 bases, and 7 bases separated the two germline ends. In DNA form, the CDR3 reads TGTGCCAGCAGCACAGGGACTGAAGCTTTCTTT. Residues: CASSTGTEAFF.

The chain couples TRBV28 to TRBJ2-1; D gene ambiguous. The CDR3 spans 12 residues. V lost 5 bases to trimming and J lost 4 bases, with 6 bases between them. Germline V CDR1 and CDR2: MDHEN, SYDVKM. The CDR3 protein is CASSPDYNEQFF. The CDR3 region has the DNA TGTGCCAGCAGTCCGGATTACAATGAGCAGTTCTTC.

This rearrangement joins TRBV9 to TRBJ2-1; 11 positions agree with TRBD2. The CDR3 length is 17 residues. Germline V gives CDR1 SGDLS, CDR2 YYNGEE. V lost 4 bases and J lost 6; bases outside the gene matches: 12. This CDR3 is CASSIGTSGLRVNEQFF. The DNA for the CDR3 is TGTGCCAGCAGCATAGGGACTAGCGGACTTAGAGTCAATGAGCAGTTCTTC.

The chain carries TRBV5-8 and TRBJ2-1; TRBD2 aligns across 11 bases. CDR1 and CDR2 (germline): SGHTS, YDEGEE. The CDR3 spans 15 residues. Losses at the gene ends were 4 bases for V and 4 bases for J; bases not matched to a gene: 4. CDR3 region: CASSPGTSGYNEQFF. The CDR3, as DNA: TGTGCCAGCAGCCCTGGGACTAGCGGTTACAATGAGCAGTTCTTC.

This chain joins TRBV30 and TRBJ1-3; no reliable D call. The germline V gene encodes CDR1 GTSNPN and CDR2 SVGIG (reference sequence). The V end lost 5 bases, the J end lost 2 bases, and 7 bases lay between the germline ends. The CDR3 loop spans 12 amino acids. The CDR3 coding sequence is TGTGCCTGGGGAGGGACTGGAAACACCATATATTTT. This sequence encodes CAWGGTGNTIYF.

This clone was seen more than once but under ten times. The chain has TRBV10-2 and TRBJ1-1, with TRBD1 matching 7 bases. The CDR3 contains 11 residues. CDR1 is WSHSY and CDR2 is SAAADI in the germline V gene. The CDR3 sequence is CASRGYTEAFF. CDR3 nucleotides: TGCGCATCCAGGGGGTACACTGAAGCTTTCTTT.

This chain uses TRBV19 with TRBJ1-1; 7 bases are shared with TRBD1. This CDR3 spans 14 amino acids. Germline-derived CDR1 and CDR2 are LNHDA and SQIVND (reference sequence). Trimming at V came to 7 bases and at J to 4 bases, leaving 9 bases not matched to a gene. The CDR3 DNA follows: TGTGCCAGTACCGCGACAGGGTTGGGCACTGAAGCTTTCTTT. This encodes CASTATGLGTEAFF.

The CDR3 DNA follows: TGTGCCAGCAGTCTGGGACAGGGAAACCAGCCCCAGCATTTT. This codes for CASSLGQGNQPQHF. The chain recombines TRBV28 with TRBJ1-5, with 9 nucleotides matching TRBD1. From germline, CDR1 is MDHEN and CDR2 SYDVKM. V lost 5 bases, J lost 7 bases, and 6 bases stayed unmatched. This CDR3 spans 14 amino acids.

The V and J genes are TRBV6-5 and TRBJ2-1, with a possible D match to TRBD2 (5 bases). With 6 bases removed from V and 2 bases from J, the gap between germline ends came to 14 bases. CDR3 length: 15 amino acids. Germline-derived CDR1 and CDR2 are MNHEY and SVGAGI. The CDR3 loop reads CASSGRLPPYNEQFF. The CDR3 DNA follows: TGTGCCAGCAGCGGCCGACTACCACCCTACAATGAGCAGTTCTTC.

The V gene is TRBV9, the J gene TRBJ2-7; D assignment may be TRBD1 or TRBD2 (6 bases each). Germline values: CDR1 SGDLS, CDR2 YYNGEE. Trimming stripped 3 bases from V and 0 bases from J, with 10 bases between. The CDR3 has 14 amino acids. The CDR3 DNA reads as TGTGCCAGCAGCGGGGGGGCATTCTCCTACGAGCAGTACTTC. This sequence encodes CASSGGAFSYEQYF.

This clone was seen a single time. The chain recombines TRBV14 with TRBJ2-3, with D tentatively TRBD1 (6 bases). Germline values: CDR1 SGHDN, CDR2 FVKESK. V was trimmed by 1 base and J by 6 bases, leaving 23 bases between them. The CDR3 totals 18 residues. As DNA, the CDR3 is TGTGCCAGCAGCCAAGCACCCAGCCCGGAACCTAGGGGGGATACGCAGTATTTT. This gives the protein CASSQAPSPEPRGDTQYF.

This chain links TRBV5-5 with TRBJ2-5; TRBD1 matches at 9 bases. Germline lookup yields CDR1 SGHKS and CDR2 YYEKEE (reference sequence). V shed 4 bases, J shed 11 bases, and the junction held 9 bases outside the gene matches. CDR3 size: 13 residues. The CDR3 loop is CASSHGTGWEQYF. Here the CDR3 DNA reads TGTGCCAGCAGCCACGGGACAGGGTGGGAGCAGTACTTC.

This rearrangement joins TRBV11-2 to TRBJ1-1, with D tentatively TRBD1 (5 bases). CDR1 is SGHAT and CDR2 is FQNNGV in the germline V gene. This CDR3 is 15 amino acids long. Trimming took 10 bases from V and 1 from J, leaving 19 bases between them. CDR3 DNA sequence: TGTGCCACCAGTCCCGTCCGGGGGAAGAACACTGAAGCTTTCTTT. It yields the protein CATSPVRGKNTEAFF.

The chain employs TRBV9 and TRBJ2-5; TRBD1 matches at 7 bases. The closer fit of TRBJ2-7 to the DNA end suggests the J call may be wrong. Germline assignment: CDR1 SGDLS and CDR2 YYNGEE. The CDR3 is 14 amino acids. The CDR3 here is CASSVTAGGPEQYF. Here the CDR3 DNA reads TGTGCCAGCAGCGTAACGGCAGGGGGTCCCGAGCAGTACTTC.

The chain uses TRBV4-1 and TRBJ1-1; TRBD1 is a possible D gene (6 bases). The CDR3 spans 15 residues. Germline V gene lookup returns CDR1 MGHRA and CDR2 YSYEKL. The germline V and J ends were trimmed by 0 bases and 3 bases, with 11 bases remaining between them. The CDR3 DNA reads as TGCGCCAGCAGCCAAGACAGGACAGTCGACACTGAAGCTTTCTTT. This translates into CASSQDRTVDTEAFF.

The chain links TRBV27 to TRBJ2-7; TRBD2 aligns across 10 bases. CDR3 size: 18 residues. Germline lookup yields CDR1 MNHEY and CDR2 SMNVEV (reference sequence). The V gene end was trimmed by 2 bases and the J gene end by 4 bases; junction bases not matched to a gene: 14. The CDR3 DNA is TGTGCCAGCAGTTTAAATACAGCGGGAGGGTCTCCTTTATACGAGCAGTACTTC. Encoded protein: CASSLNTAGGSPLYEQYF.

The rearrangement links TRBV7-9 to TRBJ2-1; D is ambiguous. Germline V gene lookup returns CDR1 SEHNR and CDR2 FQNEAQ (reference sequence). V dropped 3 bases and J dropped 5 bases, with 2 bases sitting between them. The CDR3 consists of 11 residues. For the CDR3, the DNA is TGTGCCAGCAGCTTTGACAATGAGCAGTTCTTC. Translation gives CASSFDNEQFF.

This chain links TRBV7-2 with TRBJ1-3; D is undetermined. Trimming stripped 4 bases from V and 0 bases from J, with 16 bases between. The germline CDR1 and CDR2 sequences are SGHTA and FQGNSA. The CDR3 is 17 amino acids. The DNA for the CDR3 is TGTGCCAGCAGCTCCATGCGGGGTCCCTCCTCTGGAAACACCATATATTTT. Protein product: CASSSMRGPSSGNTIYF.